This T cell receptor (beta chain) was profiled in a study of shared clonotypes between healthy human individuals. Study findings and constraints: The low donor count limited represented genetic and exposure-history diversity. Sequencing depth was predicted to influence how clonotypes are shared among donors.

Notes on this clone: Its target is unknown.

Using immunoSEQ multiplex PCR, the repertoire was profiled, and TCRdb retains in-frame clones only, with some absent. The sample contains about 460,000 clones, about 74% of which appear only once. Germline assignment: CDR1 SGHKS and CDR2 YYEKEE (reference sequence). CDR3 length: 12 residues. Trimming left V 0 bases short and J 3 bases short, with 3 bases between. The sequenced sample was PBMCs. The J gene is TRBJ2-5, the V gene TRBV5-5; unclear D gene. This receptor was obtained from a woman in her thirties or forties in good health. Some clones in this sample may be carry-over from other donors' samples. In nucleotides, the CDR3 is TGTGCCAGCAGCTTGGAAGAAGAGACCCAGTACTTC. The encoded protein is CASSLEEETQYF.